The subject of this entry is one T cell receptor (beta chain). Its antigen remains unidentified. Naive CD4+ cells had CD25+ Tregs removed. General study findings and limits: Tumor memory CD4+ T cell TCR gene usage was found to cluster with blood and lymph node memory CD4+ cells and with lymph node naive CD4+ cells. Tumor-infiltrating Treg TCR alpha and beta sequences overlapped most with tumor naive CD4+ T cells, then blood naive.

Semi-nested PCR with Nested Universal Primer A followed constant-region reverse priming of full-length variable regions. In TCRdb, the 5' RACE reads were re-called with MiXCR into one record per CDR3 protein. The sample has over 50,000 distinct CDR3 sequences; around 30% are singletons. The germline V gene has CDR1 MGHDK and CDR2 SYGVNS. Trimming took 5 bases from V and 6 from J, leaving 17 bases between them. This CDR3 is 15 amino acids long. The chain employs TRBV25-1 and TRBJ2-1; D ambiguous. This receptor was identified in a female donor with breast cancer. The sample consisted of tumor-infiltrating naive CD4+ T cells sorted from the breast tumor. As to subset: naive CD4+ T cells, CD4+CD45RA+CD25-. As DNA, the CDR3 is TGTGCCAGCAGTACGAACACCGGTTTAGGCAATGAGCAGTTCTTC. This codes for CASSTNTGLGNEQFF.